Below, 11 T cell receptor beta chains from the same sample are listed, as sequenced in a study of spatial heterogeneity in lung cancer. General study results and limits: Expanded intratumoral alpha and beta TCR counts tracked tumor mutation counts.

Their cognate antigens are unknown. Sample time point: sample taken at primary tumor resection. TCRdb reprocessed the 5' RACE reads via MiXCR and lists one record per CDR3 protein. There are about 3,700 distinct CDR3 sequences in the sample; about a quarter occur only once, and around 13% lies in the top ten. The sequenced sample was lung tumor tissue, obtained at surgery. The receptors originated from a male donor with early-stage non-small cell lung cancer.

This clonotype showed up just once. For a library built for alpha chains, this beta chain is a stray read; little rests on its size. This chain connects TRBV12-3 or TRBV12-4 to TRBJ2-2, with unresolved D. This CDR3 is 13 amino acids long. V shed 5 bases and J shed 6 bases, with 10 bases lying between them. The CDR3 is CASSPGPPGELFF. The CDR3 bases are TGTGCCAGCAGTCCTGGACCGCCCGGGGAGCTGTTTTTT.

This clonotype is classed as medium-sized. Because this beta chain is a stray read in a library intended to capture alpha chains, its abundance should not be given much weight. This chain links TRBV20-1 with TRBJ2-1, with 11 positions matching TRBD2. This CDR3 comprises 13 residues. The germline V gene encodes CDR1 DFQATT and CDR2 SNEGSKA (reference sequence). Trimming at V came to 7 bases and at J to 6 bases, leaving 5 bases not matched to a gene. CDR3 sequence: CSGLAGLTNEQFF. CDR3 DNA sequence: TGCAGTGGACTAGCGGGATTAACCAATGAGCAGTTCTTC.

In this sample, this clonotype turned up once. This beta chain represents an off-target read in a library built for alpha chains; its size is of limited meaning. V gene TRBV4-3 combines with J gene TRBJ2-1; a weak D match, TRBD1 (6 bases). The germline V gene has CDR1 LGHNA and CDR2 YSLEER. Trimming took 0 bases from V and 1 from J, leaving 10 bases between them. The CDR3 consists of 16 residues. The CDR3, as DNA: TGCGCCAGCAGCCAAGAATTTCAGGGGTCCTACAATGAGCAGTTCTTC. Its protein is CASSQEFQGSYNEQFF.

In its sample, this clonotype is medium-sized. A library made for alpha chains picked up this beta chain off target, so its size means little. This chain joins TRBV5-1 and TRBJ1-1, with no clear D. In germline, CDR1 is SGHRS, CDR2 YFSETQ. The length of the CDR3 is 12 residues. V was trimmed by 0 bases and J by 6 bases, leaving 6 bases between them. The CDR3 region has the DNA TGCGCCAGCAGCTTGGGTAGTCCTGAAGCTTTCTTT. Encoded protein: CASSLGSPEAFF.

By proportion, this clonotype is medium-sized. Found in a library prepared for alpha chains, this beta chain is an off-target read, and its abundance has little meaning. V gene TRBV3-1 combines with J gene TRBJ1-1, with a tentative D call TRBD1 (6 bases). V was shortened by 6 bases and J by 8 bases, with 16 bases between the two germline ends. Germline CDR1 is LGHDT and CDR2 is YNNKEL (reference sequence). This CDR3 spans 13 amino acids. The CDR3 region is CASRPGQGLEAFF. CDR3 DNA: TGTGCCAGCAGACCAGGGCAGGGGCTGGAAGCTTTCTTT.

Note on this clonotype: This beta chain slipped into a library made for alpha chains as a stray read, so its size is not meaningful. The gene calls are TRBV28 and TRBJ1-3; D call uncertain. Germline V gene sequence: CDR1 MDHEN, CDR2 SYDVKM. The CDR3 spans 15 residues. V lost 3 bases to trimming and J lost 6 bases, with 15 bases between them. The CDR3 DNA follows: TGTGCCAGCAGTTTGCCCTCATGGACGGAAAACACCATATATTTT. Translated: CASSLPSWTENTIYF.

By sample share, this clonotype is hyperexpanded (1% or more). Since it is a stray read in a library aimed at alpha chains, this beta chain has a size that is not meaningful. As DNA, the CDR3 is TGTGCCAGCAGCCGTCTCCACAGAAAGACTTCCGACCGTAGCAATCAGCCCCAGCATTTT. It codes for CASSRLHRKTSDRSNQPQHF. The rearrangement uses TRBV28 and TRBJ1-5; no firm D call. Between the trimmed V and J ends, which lost 6 bases and 0 bases, there was a span of 27 bases. The germline CDR1 and CDR2 sequences are MDHEN and SYDVKM. This CDR3 is built from 20 residues.

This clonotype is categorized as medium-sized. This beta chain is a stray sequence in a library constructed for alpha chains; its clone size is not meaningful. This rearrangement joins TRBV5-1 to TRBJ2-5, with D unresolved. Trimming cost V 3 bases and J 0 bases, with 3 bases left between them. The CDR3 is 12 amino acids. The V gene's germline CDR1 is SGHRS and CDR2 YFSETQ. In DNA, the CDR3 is TGCGCCAGCAGCTGGAACCAAGAGACCCAGTACTTC. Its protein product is CASSWNQETQYF. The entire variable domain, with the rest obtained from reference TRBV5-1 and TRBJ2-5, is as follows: KAGVTQTPRYLIKTRGQQVTLSCSPISGHRSVSWYQQTPGQGLQFLFEYFSETQRNKGNFPGRFSGRQFSNSRSEMNVSTLELGDSALYLCASSWNQETQYFGPGTRLLVL.

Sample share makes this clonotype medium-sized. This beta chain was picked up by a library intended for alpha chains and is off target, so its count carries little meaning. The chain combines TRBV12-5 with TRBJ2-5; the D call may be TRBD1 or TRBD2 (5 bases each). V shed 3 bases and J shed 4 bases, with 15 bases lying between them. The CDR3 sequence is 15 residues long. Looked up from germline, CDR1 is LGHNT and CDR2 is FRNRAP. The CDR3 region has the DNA TGTGCTAGTGGTTTCGGGGCCCCCACGAGAGAGACCCAGTACTTC. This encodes CASGFGAPTRETQYF.

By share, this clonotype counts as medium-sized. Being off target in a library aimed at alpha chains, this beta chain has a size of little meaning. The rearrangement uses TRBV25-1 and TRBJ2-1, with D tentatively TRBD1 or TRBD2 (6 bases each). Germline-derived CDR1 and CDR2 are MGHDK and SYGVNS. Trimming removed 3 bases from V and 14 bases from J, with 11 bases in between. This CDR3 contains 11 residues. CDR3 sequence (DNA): TGTGCCAGCAGTGATAACAGGGAGGAGTTCTTC. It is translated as CASSDNREEFF. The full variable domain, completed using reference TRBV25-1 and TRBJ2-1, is EADIYQTPRYLVIGTGKKITLECSQTMGHDKMYWYQQDPGMELHLIHYSYGVNSTEKGDLSSESTVSRIRTEHFPLTLESARPSHTSQYLCASSDNREEFFGPGTRLTVL.

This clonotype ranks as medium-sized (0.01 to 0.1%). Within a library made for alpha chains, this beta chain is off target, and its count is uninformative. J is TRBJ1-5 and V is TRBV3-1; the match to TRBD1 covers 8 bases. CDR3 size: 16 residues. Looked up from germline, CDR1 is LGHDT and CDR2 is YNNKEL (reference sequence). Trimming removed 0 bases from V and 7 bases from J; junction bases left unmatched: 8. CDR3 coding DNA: TGTGCCAGCAGCCAAGATCCCCCTACAGGGGGGCAGCCCCAGCATTTT. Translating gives CASSQDPPTGGQPQHF.